This entry is about one T cell receptor (beta chain). No antigen is known for it. Generated by immunoSEQ multiplex PCR, the TCRdb table keeps only in-frame clones and is missing some. The profile shows about 30,000 clones, roughly 84% of them singletons. This sample is part of a study of OX40 agonist ivuxolimab in advanced cancers. Study outcomes and limitations: Expanded clones were, on average, more numerous in CD8+ T cells than in CD4+.

The TCR was taken from an adult with an advanced solid tumor such as melanoma, head and neck, liver or kidney cancer. Sequences were derived from CD4+ or CD8+ T cells sorted from blood, sampled in a trial of the OX40 agonist ivuxolimab.

CDR3 nucleotide sequence: TGTGCCAGCAGTGAACAAGTTCGCCCGGATAATTCACCCCTCCACTTT. Amino acids: CASSEQVRPDNSPLHF. The chain recombines TRBV6-1 with TRBJ1-6, with D hard to call. The germline V gene has CDR1 MNHNS and CDR2 SASEGT. V was clipped by 2 bases and J by 5 bases, with 13 bases between them. The CDR3 extends over 16 amino acids.